One and the same sample provided the 27 T cell receptor beta chains below, sequenced in a study of blood T cell repertoires in COVID-19. Assay: immunoSEQ multiplex PCR; the TCRdb copy retains only in-frame clones and omits some. The sample yields 250,000 to 300,000 clones, around 90% seen once. The sample comprised peripheral blood. These receptors all come from a woman aged 70-85 years with COVID-19, enrolled during active disease.

This chain connects TRBV5-4 to TRBJ2-3, with a tentative D call TRBD2 (5 bases). Germline V lookup: CDR1 SGHNT, CDR2 YYREEE (reference sequence). V gave up 6 bases and J gave up 3 bases, with 17 bases separating them. The CDR3 contains 15 residues. CDR3 bases: TGTGCCAGCACCCTGTCGGAGCCGGGAACAGATACGCAGTATTTT. It yields the protein CASTLSEPGTDTQYF. Using reference TRBV5-4 and TRBJ2-3 for the parts outside the CDR3, the full variable domain is ETGVTQSPTHLIKTRGQQVTLRCSSQSGHNTVSWYQQALGQGPQFIFQYYREEENGRGNFPPRFSGLQFPNYSSELNVNALELDDSALYLCASTLSEPGTDTQYFGPGTRLTVL.

The chain employs TRBV28 and TRBJ1-2; a possible D gene is TRBD1 (6 bases). This CDR3 spans 13 amino acids. Germline loops: CDR1 MDHEN, CDR2 SYDVKM. V was clipped by 6 bases and J by 4 bases, with 12 bases between them. CDR3 sequence: CASRRQDSYGYTF. The CDR3 DNA sequence: TGTGCCAGCAGGCGACAGGATAGCTATGGCTACACCTTC.

CDR3 region: CASRDRSNTGELFF. CDR3 bases: TGCGCCAGCAGGGACAGATCGAACACCGGGGAGCTGTTTTTT. The rearrangement uses TRBV4-1 and TRBJ2-2; possible D gene TRBD1, 6 bases. Deletions cut 6 bases from V and 0 bases from J, with 8 bases between. The CDR3 is made up of 14 amino acids. Germline CDR1 and CDR2: MGHRA and YSYEKL.

Written as DNA, the CDR3 is TGTGCCAGCAGCAGGACTAGCGGGAGGGAGACCCAGTACTTC. This sequence encodes CASSRTSGRETQYF. The chain uses TRBV5-5 and TRBJ2-5; 14 bases fit TRBD2. The CDR3 has 14 residues. Trimming took 4 bases from V and 5 from J; bases not matched to a gene: 1. Germline values: CDR1 SGHKS, CDR2 YYEKEE (reference sequence).

CDR3 coding DNA: TGTGCCAGCAGTGAACCCGGGACAGGGTTTTACGAGCAGTACTTC. This gives the protein CASSEPGTGFYEQYF. This chain connects TRBV2 to TRBJ2-7, with 9 bases fitting TRBD1. CDR3 length equals 15 residues. CDR1 SNHLY and CDR2 FYNNEI come from the germline V gene. V lost 2 bases, J lost 4 bases, and 6 bases stayed unmatched.

This chain uses TRBV5-1 with TRBJ1-2; unclear D gene. CDR1 is SGHRS and CDR2 is YFSETQ in the germline V gene. The CDR3 has 13 amino acids. V shed 0 bases and J shed 8 bases, with 11 bases lying between them. The CDR3 reads CASSLERLGGYTF. The CDR3 DNA follows: TGCGCCAGCAGCTTGGAACGACTCGGAGGCTACACCTTC.

V usage is TRBV6-5 and J usage is TRBJ1-4; 7 nucleotides align to TRBD1. This CDR3 is built from 13 residues. Germline V gene data show CDR1 as MNHEY and CDR2 as SVGAGI. V lost 6 bases and J lost 8; bases outside the gene matches: 6. The CDR3 DNA sequence: TGTGCCAGCAGGACAGGGATCGGCGAAAAACTGTTTTTT. Protein product: CASRTGIGEKLFF.

The J gene is TRBJ2-3, the V gene TRBV11-2, with D uncertain. This CDR3 has 12 amino acids. Per the germline V gene, CDR1 is SGHAT and CDR2 is FQNNGV. The V end lost 4 bases, the J end lost 0 bases, and 2 bases lay between the germline ends. The CDR3 loop reads CASSSSTDTQYF. CDR3 nucleotide sequence: TGTGCCAGCAGCTCTAGCACAGATACGCAGTATTTT.

The chain recombines TRBV5-6 with TRBJ1-1; tentatively, D is TRBD1 (5 bases). Trimming shortened V by 0 bases and J by 0 bases, and 9 bases separated the two germline ends. In germline, CDR1 is SGHDT, CDR2 YYEEEE. The CDR3 is made up of 15 amino acids. CDR3 bases: TGTGCCAGCAGCTTGGTGGGGCAGTTGAACACTGAAGCTTTCTTT. Residues: CASSLVGQLNTEAFF.

V usage is TRBV28 and J usage is TRBJ1-5; a possible D gene is TRBD1 (6 bases). Trimming took 10 bases from V and 6 from J, leaving 13 bases between them. The germline CDR1 and CDR2 sequences are MDHEN and SYDVKM. The CDR3 sequence is 12 residues long. The CDR3 here is CATNTGPQPQHF. CDR3 in DNA: TGTGCCACAAATACAGGGCCTCAGCCCCAGCATTTT.

The V call is TRBV7-9, the J call TRBJ1-4; TRBD1 aligns across 11 bases. Germline assignment: CDR1 SEHNR and CDR2 FQNEAQ (reference sequence). There are 15 residues in the CDR3. Trimming removed 5 bases from V and 8 bases from J; junction bases left unmatched: 7. CDR3 DNA: TGTGCCAGCAGCCACGGGACAGGGGGGGACGAAAAACTGTTTTTT. Translating gives CASSHGTGGDEKLFF.

For this clone: The same CDR3 also results from other DNA sequences found in this sample. The chain combines TRBV3-1 (or the pseudogene TRBV3-2) with TRBJ1-5; the D gene is possibly TRBD1 (5 bases). V was pared by 0 bases and J by 6 bases, with 6 bases between. CDR3 size: 13 residues. The germline V gene has CDR1 LGHDT and CDR2 YNNKEL (reference sequence). The CDR3 nucleotides read TGTGCCAGCAGCCAAGAGGGGGGTCAGCCCCAGCATTTT. It is translated as CASSQEGGQPQHF.

This clone was seen just once. This CDR3 is also generated by other DNA sequences in the sample. The rearrangement uses TRBV28 and TRBJ1-2; D not certain. CDR3 length: 12 residues. The germline V and J ends were trimmed by 3 bases and 3 bases, with 5 bases remaining between them. Germline lookup yields CDR1 MDHEN and CDR2 SYDVKM. CDR3 sequence: CASSLGDYGYTF. As DNA, the CDR3 is TGTGCCAGCAGTTTGGGCGACTATGGCTACACCTTC.

The genes are TRBV4-2 and TRBJ2-1; D might be TRBD2 (5 bases). This CDR3 is built from 15 residues. Germline CDR1 is LGHNA and CDR2 is YNFKEQ. Trimming cost V 0 bases and J 2 bases, with 8 bases left between them. The CDR3 sequence: CASSQEGSTYNEQFF. Here the CDR3 DNA reads TGTGCCAGCAGCCAAGAAGGGAGTACCTACAATGAGCAGTTCTTC.

The V call is TRBV5-1, the J call TRBJ2-1; 9 bases fit TRBD2. Germline CDR1 and CDR2: SGHRS and YFSETQ. V was pared by 0 bases and J by 4 bases, with 8 bases of the junction left unmatched. The length of the CDR3 is 17 residues. The DNA of the CDR3 is TGCGCCAGCAGCTTGGAGGCGGGAGGGCCTAAATACAATGAGCAGTTCTTC. It encodes CASSLEAGGPKYNEQFF.

This chain uses TRBV3-1 (or the pseudogene TRBV3-2) with TRBJ2-4; 9 bases line up with TRBD1. Trimming took 8 bases from V and 9 from J; bases not matched to a gene: 2. Germline loops: CDR1 LGHDT, CDR2 YNNKEL (reference sequence). The CDR3 is 11 residues long. The CDR3 here is CASGQGSIQYF. The CDR3 coding sequence is TGTGCCAGCGGACAGGGGTCCATTCAGTACTTC.

The V and J genes are TRBV5-1 and TRBJ2-1, with D possibly matching TRBD2 (6 bases). The germline gives CDR1 SGHRS, CDR2 YFSETQ. V was trimmed by 0 bases and J by 2 bases, leaving 12 bases between them. The CDR3 length is 16 residues. The CDR3 DNA follows: TGCGCCAGCAGCTTGGCCTTGGGGGGACCCTACAATGAGCAGTTCTTC. Protein: CASSLALGGPYNEQFF.

The V gene is TRBV11-2, the J gene TRBJ1-1; 8 positions agree with TRBD1. V lost 1 base, J lost 3 bases, and 4 bases stayed unmatched. Germline V CDR1 and CDR2: SGHAT, FQNNGV. There are 15 residues in the CDR3. This CDR3 is CASSLASGGYTEAFF. For the CDR3, the DNA is TGTGCCAGCAGCTTAGCCTCAGGGGGCTACACTGAAGCTTTCTTT. The complete variable domain, with remaining parts taken from reference TRBV11-2 and TRBJ1-1, reads EAGVAQSPRYKIIEKRQSVAFWCNPISGHATLYWYQQILGQGPKLLIQFQNNGVVDDSQLPKDRFSAERLKGVDSTLKIQPAKLEDSAVYLCASSLASGGYTEAFFGQGTRLTVV.

V is TRBV7-9 and J is TRBJ2-2; D remains unclear. The germline V gene has CDR1 SEHNR and CDR2 FQNEAQ (reference sequence). The CDR3 loop spans 16 amino acids. V lost 2 bases, J lost 6 bases, and 16 bases lay in between. The DNA of the CDR3 is TGTGCCAGCAGCTTAACGTCGTCTCGGGTTTCCGGGGAGCTGTTTTTT. Its translation is CASSLTSSRVSGELFF.

The chain carries TRBV19 and TRBJ1-2, with TRBD1 identical over 10 bases. The CDR3 runs to 19 residues. In germline, CDR1 is LNHDA, CDR2 SQIVND (reference sequence). V gave up 4 bases and J gave up 0 bases; unmatched junction bases: 14. The CDR3 coding sequence is TGTGCCAGTAGTAGGGTTCCGGGACAGGGGACTCTATCTAACTATGGCTACACCTTC. It specifies CASSRVPGQGTLSNYGYTF.

The chain combines TRBV7-2 with TRBJ2-1; D gene ambiguous. Looked up from germline, CDR1 is SGHTA and CDR2 is FQGNSA. The CDR3 is 11 residues long. V was trimmed by 2 bases and J by 9 bases, leaving 5 bases between them. The CDR3 coding sequence is TGTGCCAGCAGCTTATTCGGTGAGCAGTTCTTC. Translating gives CASSLFGEQFF.

The chain combines TRBV9 with TRBJ2-7, with D possibly TRBD2 on 6 matching bases. CDR1 and CDR2 (germline): SGDLS, YYNGEE. CDR3 length: 16 amino acids. V was trimmed by 4 bases and J by 1 base, leaving 18 bases between them. CDR3 loop: CASSPSGGSVSYEQYF. DNA of the CDR3: TGTGCCAGCAGCCCATCCGGAGGGAGCGTATCCTACGAGCAGTACTTC.

The rearrangement uses TRBV30 and TRBJ1-2; D might be TRBD1 (6 bases). Trimming took 2 bases from V and 1 from J, leaving 14 bases between them. Germline CDR1 GTSNPN, CDR2 SVGIG (reference sequence). The CDR3 sequence is 15 residues long. The CDR3 sequence is CAWSPDRGGNYGYTF. The CDR3 DNA reads TGTGCCTGGAGTCCTGACAGAGGGGGTAACTATGGCTACACCTTC.

This clone has only one observation. The chain employs TRBV11-2 and TRBJ2-3, with D possibly TRBD1 on 5 matching bases. Germline V gives CDR1 SGHAT, CDR2 FQNNGV. V was pared by 5 bases and J by 3 bases, with 15 bases between. This CDR3 is built from 15 residues. The CDR3 region has the DNA TGTGCCAGCAGCCAGGGCGGTGTGGGAACAGATACGCAGTATTTT. It codes for CASSQGGVGTDTQYF.

V is TRBV19 and J is TRBJ2-3, with TRBD2 as a possible D gene (6 bases). Trimming removed 7 bases at V and 1 base at J, with 15 bases between. The germline CDR1 and CDR2 sequences are LNHDA and SQIVND (reference sequence). This CDR3 comprises 15 residues. CDR3 region: CASTDYVAGTDTQYF. CDR3 bases: TGTGCCAGTACGGACTACGTAGCGGGCACAGATACGCAGTATTTT.

J is TRBJ1-5 and V is TRBV6-1, with 10 bases identical to TRBD1. The trim removed 4 bases at V and 4 bases at J, leaving 13 bases unmatched. CDR3 size: 18 residues. Per the germline V gene, CDR1 is MNHNS and CDR2 is SASEGT. The CDR3, as DNA: TGTGCCAGCAGTGGCCGGGACAGGGGACTGATTAGGAATCAGCCCCAGCATTTT. Translating it yields CASSGRDRGLIRNQPQHF.

Of note for this clone: Other DNA sequences in the sample encode the same CDR3. The chain carries TRBV15 and TRBJ1-2; D call uncertain. Germline CDR1 reads LNHNV; CDR2 reads YYDKDF (reference sequence). Trimming stripped 1 base from V and 0 bases from J, with 3 bases between. The CDR3 has 13 amino acids. CDR3 loop: CATSRAANYGYTF. The CDR3 DNA reads as TGTGCCACCAGCAGAGCAGCTAACTATGGCTACACCTTC.